This TCR beta chain emerged from a study of T cell repertoires in cytomegalovirus infection. The overall study: TCR beta signatures that were public indicated CMV infection and matching HLA type. Study-wide points: What dominated the ex vivo response were HLA-C-restricted CMV-specific TCR beta clonotypes. CMV carriers with the relevant HLA were identified by cumulative public TCR beta family frequency.

Details on this clonotype: Its antigen remains unknown.

The germline gives CDR1 SQVTM, CDR2 ANQGSEA. V lost 7 bases and J lost 1, with 13 bases in between. This CDR3 has 13 amino acids. TCRdb re-derived calls from the reads in MiXCR, one entry per CDR3 protein. The table has about 97,000 distinct CDR3 sequences, approximately 15% seen once. Sequencing was performed on PBMCs. The rearrangement links TRBV29-1 to TRBJ1-1; TRBD1 might be the D (5 bases). This receptor was taken from a human donor in good health (CMV status not recorded). Some clones in this sample may be carry-over from other donors' samples. CDR3 in amino acids: CSAGWGGNTEAFF. The CDR3 nucleotides are TGCAGCGCCGGCTGGGGGGGGAACACTGAAGCTTTCTTT.